This is a list of T cell receptor beta chains from one sample in a study of shared clonotypes between healthy human individuals. Produced via immunoSEQ multiplex PCR; TCRdb's table is partial and in-frame only. The sample lists about 2.2 million clones, 90% to 95% occurring once. The material sequenced was naive CD8+ T cells from PBMCs. The receptors were gathered from a man between 18 and 35 years old in good health. Some clones in this sample may be carry-over from other donors' samples. CDR3s include the opening cysteine and the closing phenylalanine or tryptophan. A D gene is named only where the DNA matches it firmly. Rows may omit the clone size; those that give it use once, few, many or a size class.

CASSQGSGRYNEQFF,TGTGCCAGCAGCCAAGGGTCCGGGAGATACAATGAGCAGTTCTTC,TRBJ2-1,-,-,TRBV13,15
CASSFAGVAYEQYF,TGTGCCAGCAGTTTCGCGGGAGTGGCCTACGAGCAGTACTTC,TRBJ2-7,TRBD2,-,TRBV27,14
CATSRGTLGMNTEAFF,TGTGCCACCAGCAGAGGGACGCTGGGGATGAACACTGAAGCTTTCTTT,TRBJ1-1,-,once,TRBV15,16
CATKPRGAGAEANEKLFF,TGTGCCACCAAACCAAGGGGCGCGGGAGCTGAGGCTAATGAAAAACTGTTTTTT,TRBJ1-4,-,once,TRBV10-3,18
CASRSPGRGETQYF,TGTGCCAGCAGATCCCCAGGGAGAGGGGAGACCCAGTACTTC,TRBJ2-5,-,-,TRBV28,14
CATSTERQVPYNEQFF,TGTGCCACCAGCACAGAAAGACAGGTCCCCTACAATGAGCAGTTCTTC,TRBJ2-1,-,-,TRBV15,16
CASRQSGQNNEQFF,TGTGCCAGCAGACAAAGCGGCCAGAACAATGAGCAGTTCTTC,TRBJ2-1,-,-,TRBV25-1,14
CAIGAEDYNEQFF,TGTGCCATCGGGGCAGAAGACTACAATGAGCAGTTCTTC,TRBJ2-1,-,-,TRBV10-3,13
CATSIFQGEGWDTEAFF,TGTGCCACCAGCATCTTCCAGGGGGAGGGCTGGGACACTGAAGCTTTCTTT,TRBJ1-1,TRBD1,-,TRBV15,17
CASSSNSDIRVENIQYF,TGTGCCAGCAGTTCAAACTCGGACATCCGAGTCGAAAACATTCAGTACTTC,TRBJ2-4,-,once,TRBV27,17
CASSSAKALNTEAFF,TGTGCCAGCAGCTCCGCAAAGGCCTTGAACACTGAAGCTTTCTTT,TRBJ1-1,-,once,TRBV7-8,15